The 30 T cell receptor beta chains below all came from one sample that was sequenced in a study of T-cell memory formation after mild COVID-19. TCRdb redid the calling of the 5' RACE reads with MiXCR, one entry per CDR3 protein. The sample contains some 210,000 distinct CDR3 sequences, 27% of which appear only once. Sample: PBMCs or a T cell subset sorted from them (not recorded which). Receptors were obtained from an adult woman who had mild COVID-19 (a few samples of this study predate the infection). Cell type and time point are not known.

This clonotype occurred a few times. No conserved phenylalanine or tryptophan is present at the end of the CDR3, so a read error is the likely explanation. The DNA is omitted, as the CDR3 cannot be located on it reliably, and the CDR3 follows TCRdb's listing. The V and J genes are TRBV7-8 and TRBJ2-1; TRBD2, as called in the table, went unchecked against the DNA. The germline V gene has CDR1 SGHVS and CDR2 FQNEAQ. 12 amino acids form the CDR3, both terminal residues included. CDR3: CASSSGTSGTNL.

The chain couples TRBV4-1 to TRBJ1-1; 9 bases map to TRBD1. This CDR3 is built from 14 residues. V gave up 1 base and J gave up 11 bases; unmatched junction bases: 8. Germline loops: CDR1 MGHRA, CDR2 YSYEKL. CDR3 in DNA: TGCGCCAGCAGCCAAGGAACAGGGGGCTTGGGTGCTTTCTTT. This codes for CASSQGTGGLGAFF.

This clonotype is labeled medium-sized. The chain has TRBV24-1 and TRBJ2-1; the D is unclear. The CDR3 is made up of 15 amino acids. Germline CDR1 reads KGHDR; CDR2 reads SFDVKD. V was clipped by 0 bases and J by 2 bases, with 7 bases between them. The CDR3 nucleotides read TGTGCCACCAGTGATTTGCAAGGACCCTACAATGAGCAGTTCTTC. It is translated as CATSDLQGPYNEQFF.

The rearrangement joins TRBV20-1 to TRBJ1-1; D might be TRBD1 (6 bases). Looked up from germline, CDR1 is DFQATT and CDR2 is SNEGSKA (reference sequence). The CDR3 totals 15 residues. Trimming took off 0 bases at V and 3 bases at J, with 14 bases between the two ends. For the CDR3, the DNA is TGCAGTGCTAGAGATCGTGACGGGGGGCACACTGAAGCTTTCTTT. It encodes CSARDRDGGHTEAFF.

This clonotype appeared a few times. CDR3 region: CASSLEAGGYTQYF. The DNA for the CDR3 is TGTGCCAGCAGCTTAGAAGCGGGAGGATATACGCAGTATTTT. V and J are TRBV7-2 and TRBJ2-3; 9 bases fit TRBD2. Looked up from germline, CDR1 is SGHTA and CDR2 is FQGNSA. CDR3 length: 14 residues. V trimming: 1 base; J trimming: 7 bases; junction bases outside the gene matches: 3.

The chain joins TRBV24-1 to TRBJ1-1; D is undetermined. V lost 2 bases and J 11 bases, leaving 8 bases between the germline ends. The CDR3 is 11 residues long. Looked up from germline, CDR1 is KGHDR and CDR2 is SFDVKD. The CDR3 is CATSDYGFAFF. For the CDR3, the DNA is TGTGCCACCAGTGATTATGGGTTTGCTTTCTTT.

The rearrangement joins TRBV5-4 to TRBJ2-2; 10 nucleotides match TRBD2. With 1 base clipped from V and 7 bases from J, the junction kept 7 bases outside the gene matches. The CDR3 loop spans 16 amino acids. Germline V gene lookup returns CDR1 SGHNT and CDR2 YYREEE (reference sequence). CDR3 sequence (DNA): TGTGCCAGCAGCTTGAAAAGCGGGGGGGCGAACGGGGAGCTGTTTTTT. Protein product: CASSLKSGGANGELFF.

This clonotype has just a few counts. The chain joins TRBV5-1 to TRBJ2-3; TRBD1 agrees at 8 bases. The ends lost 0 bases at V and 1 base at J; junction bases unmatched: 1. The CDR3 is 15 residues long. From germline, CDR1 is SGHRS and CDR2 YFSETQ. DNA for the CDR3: TGCGCCAGCAGCTTGGAGGGACAGGGCACAGATACGCAGTATTTT. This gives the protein CASSLEGQGTDTQYF.

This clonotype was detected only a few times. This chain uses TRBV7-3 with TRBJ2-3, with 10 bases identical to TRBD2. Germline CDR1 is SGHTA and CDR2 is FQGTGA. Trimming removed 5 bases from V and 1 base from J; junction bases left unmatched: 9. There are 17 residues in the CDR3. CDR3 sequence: CASSPTALAGRTDTQYF. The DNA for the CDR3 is TGTGCCAGCAGCCCGACCGCACTAGCGGGGCGCACAGATACGCAGTATTTT.

CDR3 sequence reads: CASSFWGNTEAFF. In DNA form, the CDR3 reads TGTGCCAGCAGTTTTTGGGGGAACACTGAAGCTTTCTTT. The chain carries TRBV12-3 or TRBV12-4 and TRBJ1-1, with D hard to call. The CDR3 covers 13 residues. Trimming pared 3 bases from V and 1 base from J, leaving 6 bases between.

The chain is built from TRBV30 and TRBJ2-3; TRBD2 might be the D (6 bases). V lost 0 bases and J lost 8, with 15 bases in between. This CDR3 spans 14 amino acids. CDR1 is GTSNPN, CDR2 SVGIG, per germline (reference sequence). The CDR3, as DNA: TGTGCCTGGAGTGTAAGGACACTCGGGGGTACGCAGTATTTT. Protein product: CAWSVRTLGGTQYF. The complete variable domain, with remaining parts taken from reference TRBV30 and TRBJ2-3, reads SQTIHQWPATLVQPVGSPLSLECTVEGTSNPNLYWYRQAAGRGLQLLFYSVGIGQISSEVPQNLSASRPQDRQFILSSKKLLLSDSGFYLCAWSVRTLGGTQYFGPGTRLTVL.

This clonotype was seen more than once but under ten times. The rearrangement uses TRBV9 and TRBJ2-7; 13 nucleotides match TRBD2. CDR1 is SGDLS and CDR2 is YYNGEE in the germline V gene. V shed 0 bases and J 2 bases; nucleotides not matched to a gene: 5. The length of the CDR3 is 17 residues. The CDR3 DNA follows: TGTGCCAGCAGCGTAGGGGGACTAGCGGGAAACCCCTACGAGCAGTACTTC. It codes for CASSVGGLAGNPYEQYF.

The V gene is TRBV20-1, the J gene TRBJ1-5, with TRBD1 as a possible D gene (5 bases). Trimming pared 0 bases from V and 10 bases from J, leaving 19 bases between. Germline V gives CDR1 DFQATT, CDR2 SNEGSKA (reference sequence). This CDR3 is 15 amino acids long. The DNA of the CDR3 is TGCAGTGCTAGAGATTCCCGCAGGGACGGTGTCCCCCAGCATTTT. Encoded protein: CSARDSRRDGVPQHF.

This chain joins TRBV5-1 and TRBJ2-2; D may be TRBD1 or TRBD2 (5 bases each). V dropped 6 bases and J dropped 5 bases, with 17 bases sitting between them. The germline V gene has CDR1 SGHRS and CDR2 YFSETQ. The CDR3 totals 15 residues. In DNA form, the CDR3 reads TGCGCCAGCACCCCCGACAGCGGAGAGACCGGGGAGCTGTTTTTT. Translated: CASTPDSGETGELFF.

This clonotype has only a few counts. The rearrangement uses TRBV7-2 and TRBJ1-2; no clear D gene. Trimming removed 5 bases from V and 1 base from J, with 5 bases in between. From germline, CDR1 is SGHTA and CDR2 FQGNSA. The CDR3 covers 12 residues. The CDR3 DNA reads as TGTGCCAGCAGCCCGGTTAACTATGGCTACACCTTC. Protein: CASSPVNYGYTF.

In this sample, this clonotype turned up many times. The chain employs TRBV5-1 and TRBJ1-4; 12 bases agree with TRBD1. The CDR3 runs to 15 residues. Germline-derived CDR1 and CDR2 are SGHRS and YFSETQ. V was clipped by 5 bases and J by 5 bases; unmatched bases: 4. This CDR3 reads CASRGTGGPNEKLFF. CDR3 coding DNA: TGCGCCAGCAGAGGGACAGGGGGCCCAAATGAAAAACTGTTTTTT.

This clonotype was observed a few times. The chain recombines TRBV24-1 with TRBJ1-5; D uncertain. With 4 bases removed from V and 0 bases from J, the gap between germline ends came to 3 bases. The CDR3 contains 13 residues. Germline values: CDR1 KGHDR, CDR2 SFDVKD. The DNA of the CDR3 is TGTGCCACCAGTGAGGGTAGCAATCAGCCCCAGCATTTT. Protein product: CATSEGSNQPQHF.

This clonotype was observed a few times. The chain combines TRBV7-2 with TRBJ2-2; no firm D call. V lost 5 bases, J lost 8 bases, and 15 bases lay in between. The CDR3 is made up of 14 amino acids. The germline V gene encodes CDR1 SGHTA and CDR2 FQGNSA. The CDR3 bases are TGTGCCAGCAGCCCCCTCGGTTCTCCTGGGGAGCTGTTTTTT. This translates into CASSPLGSPGELFF.

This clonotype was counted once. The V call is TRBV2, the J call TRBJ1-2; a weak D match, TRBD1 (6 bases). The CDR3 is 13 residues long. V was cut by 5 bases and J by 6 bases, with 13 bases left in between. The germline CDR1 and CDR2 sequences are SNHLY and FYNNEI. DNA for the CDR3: TGTGCCAGCAGTTTAGGACAGAATGATGGCTACACCTTC. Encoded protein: CASSLGQNDGYTF.

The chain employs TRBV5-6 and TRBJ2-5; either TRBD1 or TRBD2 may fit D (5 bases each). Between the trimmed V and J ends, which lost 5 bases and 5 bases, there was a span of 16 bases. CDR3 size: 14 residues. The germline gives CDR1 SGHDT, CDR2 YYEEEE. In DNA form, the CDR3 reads TGTGCCAGCAGTCGGGACCTCACGGGGGAGACCCAGTACTTC. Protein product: CASSRDLTGETQYF.

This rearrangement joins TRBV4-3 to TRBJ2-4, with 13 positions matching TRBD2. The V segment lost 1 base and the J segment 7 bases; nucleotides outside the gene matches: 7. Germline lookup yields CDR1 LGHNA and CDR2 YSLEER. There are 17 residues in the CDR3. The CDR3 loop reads CASSQGTSGSSWNIQYF. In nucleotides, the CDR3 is TGCGCCAGCAGCCAAGGGACTAGCGGGAGTAGTTGGAACATTCAGTACTTC.

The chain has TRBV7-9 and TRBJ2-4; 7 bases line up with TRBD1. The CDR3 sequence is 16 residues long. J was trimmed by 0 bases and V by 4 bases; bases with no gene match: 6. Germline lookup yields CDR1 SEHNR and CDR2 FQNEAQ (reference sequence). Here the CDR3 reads CASSSTGALAKNIQYF. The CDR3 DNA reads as TGTGCCAGCAGCTCCACAGGGGCCCTAGCCAAAAACATTCAGTACTTC.

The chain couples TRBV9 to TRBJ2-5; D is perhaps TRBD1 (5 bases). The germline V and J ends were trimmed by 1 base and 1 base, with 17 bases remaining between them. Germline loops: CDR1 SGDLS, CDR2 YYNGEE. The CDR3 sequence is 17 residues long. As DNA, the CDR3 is TGTGCCAGCAGCGTACAGGGTCGACAGTTCCCCCAAGAGACCCAGTACTTC. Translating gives CASSVQGRQFPQETQYF.

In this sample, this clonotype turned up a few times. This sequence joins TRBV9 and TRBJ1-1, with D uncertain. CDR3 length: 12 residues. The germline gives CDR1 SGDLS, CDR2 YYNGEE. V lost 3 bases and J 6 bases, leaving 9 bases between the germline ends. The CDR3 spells CASSGPHPEAFF. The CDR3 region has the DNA TGTGCCAGCAGCGGCCCTCACCCTGAAGCTTTCTTT.

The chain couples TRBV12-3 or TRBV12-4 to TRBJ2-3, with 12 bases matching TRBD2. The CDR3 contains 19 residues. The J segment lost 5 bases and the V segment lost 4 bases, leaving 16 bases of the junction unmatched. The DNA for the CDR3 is TGTGCCAGCAGTTCCCAATGGACTAGCGGGGCGGAACGTGGAGATACGCAGTATTTT. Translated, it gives CASSSQWTSGAERGDTQYF.

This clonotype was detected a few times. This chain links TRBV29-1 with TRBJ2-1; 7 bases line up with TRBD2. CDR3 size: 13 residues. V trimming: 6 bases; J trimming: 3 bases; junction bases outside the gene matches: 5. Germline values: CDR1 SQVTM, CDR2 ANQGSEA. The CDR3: CSVSGGSYNEQFF. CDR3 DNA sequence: TGCAGCGTATCGGGCGGGAGCTACAATGAGCAGTTCTTC.

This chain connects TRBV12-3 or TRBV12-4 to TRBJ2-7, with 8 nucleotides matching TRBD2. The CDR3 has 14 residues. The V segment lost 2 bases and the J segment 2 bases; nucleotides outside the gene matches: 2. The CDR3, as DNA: TGTGCCAGCAGTTTAAACGGGGGGGCCTACGAGCAGTACTTC. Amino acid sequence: CASSLNGGAYEQYF.

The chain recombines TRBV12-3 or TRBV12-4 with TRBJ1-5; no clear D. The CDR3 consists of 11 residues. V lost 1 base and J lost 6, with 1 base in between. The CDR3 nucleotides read TGTGCCAGCAGTTTAGGTCAGCCCCAGCATTTT. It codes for CASSLGQPQHF.

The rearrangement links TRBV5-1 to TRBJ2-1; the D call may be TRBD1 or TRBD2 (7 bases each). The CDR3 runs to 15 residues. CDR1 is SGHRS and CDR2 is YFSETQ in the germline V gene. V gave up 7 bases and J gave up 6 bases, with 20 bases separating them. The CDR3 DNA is TGCGCCAGCCTGACCCAGGGGGGGACCAGCAATGAGCAGTTCTTC. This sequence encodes CASLTQGGTSNEQFF.

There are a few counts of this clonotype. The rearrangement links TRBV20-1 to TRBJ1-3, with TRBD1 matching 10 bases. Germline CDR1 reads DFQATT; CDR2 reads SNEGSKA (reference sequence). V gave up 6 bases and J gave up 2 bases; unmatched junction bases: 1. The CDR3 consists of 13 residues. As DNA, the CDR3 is TGCAGTGCCGGACAGGGGGCTGGAAACACCATATATTTT. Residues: CSAGQGAGNTIYF.